The 14 T cell receptor beta chains below were found in one sample sequenced in a study of cytomegalovirus exposure and HLA in healthy donors. The PCR contained 60 Vbeta and 13 Jbeta primers. The method was immunoSEQ multiplex PCR; TCRdb's version includes in-frame clones alone and lacks a portion of them. Among 95,000 to 150,000 clones listed, more than 60% were seen once. Sequencing was performed on PBMCs. The receptors come from a man aged 18 to 30 in good health and CMV-seronegative.

The chain has TRBV29-1 and TRBJ2-1; 15 bases map to TRBD2. Germline V gives CDR1 SQVTM, CDR2 ANQGSEA. V was clipped by 5 bases and J by 10 bases; unmatched bases: 6. There are 14 residues in the CDR3. CDR3 sequence (DNA): TGCAGCGTTCAATGGACTAGCGGGAGGGGGGAGCAGTTCTTC. Its protein product is CSVQWTSGRGEQFF.

V usage is TRBV6-6 and J usage is TRBJ2-1; tentatively, D is TRBD2 (5 bases). There are 14 residues in the CDR3. From germline, CDR1 is MNHNY and CDR2 SVGAGI (reference sequence). Deletions cut 6 bases from V and 4 bases from J, with 13 bases between. The CDR3 protein is CASSPRGPYNEQFF. The CDR3 DNA is TGTGCCAGCAGCCCACGCGGGCCTTACAATGAGCAGTTCTTC.

The chain carries TRBV29-1 and TRBJ1-1, with 9 bases matching TRBD1. The CDR3 has 13 amino acids. Germline CDR1 and CDR2: SQVTM and ANQGSEA. Losses at the gene ends were 7 bases for V and 1 base for J; bases not matched to a gene: 4. The CDR3 coding sequence is TGCAGCGCCGGACAGGGGACGAACACTGAAGCTTTCTTT. This encodes CSAGQGTNTEAFF.

The chain couples TRBV7-9 to TRBJ2-4; 8 bases are shared with TRBD1. This CDR3 has 18 residues. V was clipped by 2 bases and J by 1 base; unmatched bases: 10. Germline V gene lookup returns CDR1 SEHNR and CDR2 FQNEAQ (reference sequence). In DNA, the CDR3 is TGTGCCAGCAGCTTAAGTCCCGGACAGGGCGCGGCCAAAAACATTCAGTACTTC. It specifies CASSLSPGQGAAKNIQYF.

The chain employs TRBV10-3 and TRBJ2-1; perhaps TRBD1 as D (6 bases). With 0 bases removed from V and 7 bases from J, the gap between germline ends came to 13 bases. The CDR3 has 15 residues. Germline-derived CDR1 and CDR2 are ENHRY and SYGVKD. The CDR3 nucleotides are TGTGCCATCAGTGAGTCGACAGGAGATAGTAATGAGCAGTTCTTC. This sequence encodes CAISESTGDSNEQFF.

The rearrangement joins TRBV9 to TRBJ2-5; weak D call: TRBD2 (7 bases). V lost 0 bases and J lost 2, with 14 bases in between. The germline gives CDR1 SGDLS, CDR2 YYNGEE. The CDR3 is 16 residues long. The CDR3: CASSVAGGGQQETQYF. The CDR3 region has the DNA TGTGCCAGCAGCGTAGCTGGCGGGGGACAACAAGAGACCCAGTACTTC.

V and J are TRBV28 and TRBJ2-1; tentative D call: TRBD2 (7 bases). Trimming shortened V by 5 bases and J by 2 bases, and 13 bases separated the two germline ends. Germline-derived CDR1 and CDR2 are MDHEN and SYDVKM. The length of the CDR3 is 15 residues. The CDR3 DNA reads as TGTGCCAGCAGTGCCCACGGGGGGCCCTACAATGAGCAGTTCTTC. Its translation: CASSAHGGPYNEQFF.

This clone was detected once. The chain links TRBV30 to TRBJ1-5, with 7 bases matching TRBD1. Germline CDR1 is GTSNPN and CDR2 is SVGIG (reference sequence). The ends lost 2 bases at V and 6 bases at J; junction bases unmatched: 10. CDR3 length equals 15 residues. CDR3 protein: CAWSWVGGRSQPQHF. The CDR3 DNA reads as TGTGCCTGGAGTTGGGTAGGGGGCAGGAGTCAGCCCCAGCATTTT.

The chain has TRBV6-5 and TRBJ1-5; D is undetermined. This CDR3 spans 13 amino acids. Germline lookup yields CDR1 MNHEY and CDR2 SVGAGI. V was trimmed by 7 bases and J by 0 bases, leaving 7 bases between them. CDR3 nucleotides: TGTGCCAGCAAAGGAGGTAGCAATCAGCCCCAGCATTTT. Protein product: CASKGGSNQPQHF.

The chain carries TRBV9 and TRBJ1-2; tentatively, D is TRBD1 (6 bases). Trimming removed 7 bases from V and 3 bases from J, with 13 bases in between. Per germline, CDR1 SGDLS and CDR2 YYNGEE. The CDR3 covers 13 residues. CDR3 sequence: CASSGHIDYGYTF. The DNA for the CDR3 is TGTGCCAGCTCGGGACATATAGACTATGGCTACACCTTC. Based on the CDR3 plus reference TRBV9 and TRBJ1-2, the full variable domain is DSGVTQTPKHLITATGQRVTLRCSPRSGDLSVYWYQQSLDQGLQFLIQYYNGEERAKGNILERFSAQQFPDLHSELNLSSLELGDSALYFCASSGHIDYGYTFGSGTRLTVV.

The chain carries TRBV30 and TRBJ2-5; perhaps TRBD2 as D (5 bases). The CDR3 is 12 residues long. CDR1 is GTSNPN and CDR2 is SVGIG in the germline V gene (reference sequence). V lost 4 bases and J lost 5, with 11 bases in between. The CDR3 loop reads CAWKTGIETQYF. The CDR3, as DNA: TGTGCCTGGAAGACCGGGATCGAGACCCAGTACTTC.

CDR3 protein: CASSQGRTSYEQYF. In nucleotides, the CDR3 is TGCGCCAGCAGCCAAGGCCGAACTAGCTACGAGCAGTACTTC. The gene calls are TRBV4-1 and TRBJ2-7, with D perhaps matching TRBD2 (5 bases). The germline V gene has CDR1 MGHRA and CDR2 YSYEKL. The CDR3 consists of 14 residues. V was pared by 1 base and J by 3 bases, with 10 bases between.

The chain joins TRBV14 to TRBJ2-7; 9 bases match TRBD1. The CDR3 loop spans 14 amino acids. V was clipped by 4 bases and J by 1 base; unmatched bases: 2. CDR1 SGHDN and CDR2 FVKESK come from the germline V gene. The CDR3 here is CASSRTGVSYEQYF. The CDR3 region has the DNA TGTGCCAGCAGCCGGACAGGGGTATCCTACGAGCAGTACTTC.

This clone came up a few times. The chain carries TRBV5-4 and TRBJ1-5; D is possibly TRBD1 (5 bases). This CDR3 region has 14 residues. CDR1 is SGHNT, CDR2 YYREEE, per germline (reference sequence). V was clipped by 4 bases and J by 6 bases, with 14 bases between them. The CDR3 DNA follows: TGTGCCAGCAGCCCGGGCAGGGAGGGTCAGCCCCAGCATTTT. This translates into CASSPGREGQPQHF.